Listed here is a single T cell receptor (beta chain). Its target is unknown. This sample is part of a study of cytomegalovirus exposure and HLA in healthy donors. Researchers ran the PCR with 60 Vbeta and 13 Jbeta primers. Using immunoSEQ multiplex PCR, the repertoire was profiled, and TCRdb retains in-frame clones only, with some absent. Of 93,000 or so clones detected, almost 80% appear once; the ten largest clones hold under 4.5%. Study results and limitations: When analyzed later, the rates of TCR association showed variation by HLA locus, with DRB1 the most and HLA-C the fewest. Another analysis was done later, and it associated roughly 15,000 TCR beta sequences with HLA alleles at 0.05 false discovery rate.

CDR3 size: 16 residues. V was clipped by 4 bases and J by 6 bases; unmatched bases: 5. Germline lookup yields CDR1 SGHTA and CDR2 FQGNSA. V and J are TRBV7-2 and TRBJ2-1; 14 bases fit TRBD2. The receptor comes from a man between 45 and 60 years old in good health and CMV-seropositive. Material: PBMCs. CDR3 loop: CASSWKGTSGGNEQFF. For the CDR3, the DNA is TGTGCCAGCAGCTGGAAAGGGACTAGCGGGGGCAATGAGCAGTTCTTC.